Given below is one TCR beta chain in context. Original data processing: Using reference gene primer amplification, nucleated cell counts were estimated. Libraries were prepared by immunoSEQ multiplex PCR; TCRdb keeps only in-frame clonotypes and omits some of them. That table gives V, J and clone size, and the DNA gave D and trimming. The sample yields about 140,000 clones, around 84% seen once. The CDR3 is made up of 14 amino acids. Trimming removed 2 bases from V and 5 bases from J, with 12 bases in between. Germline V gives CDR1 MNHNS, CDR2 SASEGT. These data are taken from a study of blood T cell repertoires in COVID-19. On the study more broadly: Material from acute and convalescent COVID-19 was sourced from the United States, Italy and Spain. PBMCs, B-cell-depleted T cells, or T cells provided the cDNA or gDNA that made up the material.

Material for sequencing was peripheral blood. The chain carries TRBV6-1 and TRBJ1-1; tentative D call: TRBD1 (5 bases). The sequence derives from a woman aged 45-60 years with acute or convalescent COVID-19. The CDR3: CASSELGGGTEAFF. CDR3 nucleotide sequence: TGTGCCAGCAGTGAACTCGGGGGTGGAACTGAAGCTTTCTTT.